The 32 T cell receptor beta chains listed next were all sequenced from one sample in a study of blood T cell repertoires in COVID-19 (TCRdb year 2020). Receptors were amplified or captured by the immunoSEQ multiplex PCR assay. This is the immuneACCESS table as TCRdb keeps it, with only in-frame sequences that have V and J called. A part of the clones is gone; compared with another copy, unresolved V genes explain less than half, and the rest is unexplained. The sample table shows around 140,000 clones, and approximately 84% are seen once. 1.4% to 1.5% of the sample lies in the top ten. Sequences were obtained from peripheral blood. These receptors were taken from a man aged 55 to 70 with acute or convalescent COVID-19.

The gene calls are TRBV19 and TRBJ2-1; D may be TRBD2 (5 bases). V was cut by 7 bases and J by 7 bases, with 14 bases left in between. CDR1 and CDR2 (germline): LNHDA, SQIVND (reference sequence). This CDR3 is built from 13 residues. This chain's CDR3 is CASTPLSGNEQFF. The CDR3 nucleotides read TGTGCCAGTACTCCACTTTCGGGGAATGAGCAGTTCTTC. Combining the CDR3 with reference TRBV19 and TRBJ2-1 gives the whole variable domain DGGITQSPKYLFRKEGQNVTLSCEQNLNHDAMYWYRQDPGQGLRLIYYSQIVNDFQKGDIAEGYSVSREKKESFPLTVTSAQKNPTAFYLCASTPLSGNEQFFGPGTRLTVL.

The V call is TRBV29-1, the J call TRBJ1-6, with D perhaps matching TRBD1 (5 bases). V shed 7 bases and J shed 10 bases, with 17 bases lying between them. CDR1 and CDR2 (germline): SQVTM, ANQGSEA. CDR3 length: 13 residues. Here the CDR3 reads CSASSGRGSPLHF. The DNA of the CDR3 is TGCAGCGCCTCTTCGGGTAGGGGCTCACCCCTCCACTTT.

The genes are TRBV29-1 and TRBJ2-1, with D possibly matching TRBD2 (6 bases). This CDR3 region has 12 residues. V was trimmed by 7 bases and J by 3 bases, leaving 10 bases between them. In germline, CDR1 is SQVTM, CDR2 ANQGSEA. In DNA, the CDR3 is TGCAGCGGCCAGGACTACTACAATGAGCAGTTCTTC. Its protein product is CSGQDYYNEQFF.

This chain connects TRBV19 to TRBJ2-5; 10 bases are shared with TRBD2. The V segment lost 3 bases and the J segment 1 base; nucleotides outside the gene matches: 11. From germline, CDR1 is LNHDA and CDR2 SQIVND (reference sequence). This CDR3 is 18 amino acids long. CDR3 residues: CASSMVASGGGLQETQYF. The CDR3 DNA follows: TGTGCCAGTAGTATGGTCGCTAGCGGGGGAGGTCTCCAAGAGACCCAGTACTTC.

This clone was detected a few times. The CDR3 loop reads CASSLSGRVGNTIYF. CDR3 coding DNA: TGTGCCAGCAGCTTATCGGGCAGGGTCGGAAACACCATATATTTT. The chain joins TRBV7-3 to TRBJ1-3, with D tentatively TRBD1 (5 bases). Germline CDR1 reads SGHTA; CDR2 reads FQGTGA. V lost 2 bases and J lost 4, with 12 bases in between. This CDR3 contains 15 residues.

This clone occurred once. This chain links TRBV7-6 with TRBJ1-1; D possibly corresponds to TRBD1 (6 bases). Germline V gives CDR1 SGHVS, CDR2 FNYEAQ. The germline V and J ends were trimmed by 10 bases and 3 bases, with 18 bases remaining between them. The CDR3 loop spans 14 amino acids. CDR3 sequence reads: CANPRRRGYTEAFF. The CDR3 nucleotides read TGTGCCAACCCTCGCCGCAGGGGATACACTGAAGCTTTCTTT.

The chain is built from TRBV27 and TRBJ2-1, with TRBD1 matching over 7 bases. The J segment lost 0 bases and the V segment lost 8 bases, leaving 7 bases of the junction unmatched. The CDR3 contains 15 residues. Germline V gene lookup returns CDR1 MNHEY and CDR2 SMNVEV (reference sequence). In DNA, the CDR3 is TGTGCCAGCGGGTTGGACAGGAGCTCCTACAATGAGCAGTTCTTC. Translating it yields CASGLDRSSYNEQFF.

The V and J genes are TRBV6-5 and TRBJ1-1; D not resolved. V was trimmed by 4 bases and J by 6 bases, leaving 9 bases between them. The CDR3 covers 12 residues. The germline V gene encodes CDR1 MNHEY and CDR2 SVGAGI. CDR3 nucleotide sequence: TGTGCCAGCAGTTTAAGCGTTTCTGAAGCTTTCTTT. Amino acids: CASSLSVSEAFF.

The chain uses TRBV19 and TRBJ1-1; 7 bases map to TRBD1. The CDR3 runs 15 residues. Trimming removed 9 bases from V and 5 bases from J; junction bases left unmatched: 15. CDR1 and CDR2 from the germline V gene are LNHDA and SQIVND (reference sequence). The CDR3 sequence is CASPPSKGAWTEAFF. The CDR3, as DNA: TGTGCCAGCCCACCCTCGAAGGGGGCGTGGACTGAAGCTTTCTTT.

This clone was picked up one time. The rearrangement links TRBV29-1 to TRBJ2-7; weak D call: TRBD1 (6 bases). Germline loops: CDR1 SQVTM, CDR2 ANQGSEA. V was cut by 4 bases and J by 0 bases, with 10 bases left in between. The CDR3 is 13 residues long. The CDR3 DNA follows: TGCAGCGTTGTGCAGGGGTACTCCTACGAGCAGTACTTC. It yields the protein CSVVQGYSYEQYF.

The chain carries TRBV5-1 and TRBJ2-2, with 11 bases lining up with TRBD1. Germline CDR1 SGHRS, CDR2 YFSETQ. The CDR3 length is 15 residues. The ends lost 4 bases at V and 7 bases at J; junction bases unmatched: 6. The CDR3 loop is CASSRGQGAVGELFF. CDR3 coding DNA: TGCGCCAGCAGCCGCGGACAGGGGGCGGTCGGGGAGCTGTTTTTT.

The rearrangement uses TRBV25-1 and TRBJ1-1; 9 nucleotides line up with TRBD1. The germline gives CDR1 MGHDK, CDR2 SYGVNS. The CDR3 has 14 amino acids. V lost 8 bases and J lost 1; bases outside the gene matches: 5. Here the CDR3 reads CASAGTGKNTEAFF. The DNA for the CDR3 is TGTGCCAGCGCCGGGACAGGGAAGAACACTGAAGCTTTCTTT.

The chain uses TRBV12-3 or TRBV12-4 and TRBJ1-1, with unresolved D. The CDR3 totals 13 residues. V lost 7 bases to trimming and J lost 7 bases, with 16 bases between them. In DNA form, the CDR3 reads TGTGCCAGCACCCTCTCCCACCAGATTGAAGCTTTCTTT. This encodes CASTLSHQIEAFF.

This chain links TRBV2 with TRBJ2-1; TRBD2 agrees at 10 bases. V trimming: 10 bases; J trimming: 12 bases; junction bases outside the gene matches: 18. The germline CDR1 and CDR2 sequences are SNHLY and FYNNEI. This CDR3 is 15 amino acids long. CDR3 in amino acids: CATKGVAGGPSGQFF. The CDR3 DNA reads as TGTGCCACAAAGGGTGTAGCGGGAGGCCCCAGTGGGCAGTTCTTC.

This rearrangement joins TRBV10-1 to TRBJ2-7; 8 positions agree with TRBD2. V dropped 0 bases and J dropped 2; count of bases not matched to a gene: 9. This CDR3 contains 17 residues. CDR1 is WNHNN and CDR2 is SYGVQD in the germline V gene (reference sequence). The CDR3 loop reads CASSESSIAGRPYEQYF. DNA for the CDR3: TGCGCCAGCAGTGAGTCGAGCATAGCGGGGAGACCCTACGAGCAGTACTTC.

The CDR3: CATSDLDRSLYF. The DNA for the CDR3 is TGTGCCACCAGTGATTTGGACAGAAGTCTGTACTTC. V gene TRBV24-1 combines with J gene TRBJ2-7; a possible D gene is TRBD1 (5 bases). Trimming removed 0 bases at V and 12 bases at J, with 11 bases between. This CDR3 region has 12 residues. CDR1 and CDR2 from the germline V gene are KGHDR and SFDVKD.

CDR3 in amino acids: CASSPDRPNSPLHF. The CDR3 DNA is TGTGCCAGCAGCCCAGACAGACCCAATTCACCCCTCCACTTT. J is TRBJ1-6 and V is TRBV9; D perhaps matches TRBD1 (5 bases). Germline CDR1 and CDR2: SGDLS and YYNGEE. Trimming stripped 4 bases from V and 7 bases from J, with 12 bases between. The length of the CDR3 is 14 residues. Based on the CDR3 plus reference TRBV9 and TRBJ1-6, the full variable domain is DSGVTQTPKHLITATGQRVTLRCSPRSGDLSVYWYQQSLDQGLQFLIQYYNGEERAKGNILERFSAQQFPDLHSELNLSSLELGDSALYFCASSPDRPNSPLHFGNGTRLTVT.

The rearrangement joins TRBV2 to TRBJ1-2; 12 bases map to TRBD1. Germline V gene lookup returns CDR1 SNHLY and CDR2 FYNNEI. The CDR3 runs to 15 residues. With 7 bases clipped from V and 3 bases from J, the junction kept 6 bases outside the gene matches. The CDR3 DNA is TGTGCCAGCAAAACCGGGACAGGGGGCGACTATGGCTACACCTTC. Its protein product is CASKTGTGGDYGYTF.

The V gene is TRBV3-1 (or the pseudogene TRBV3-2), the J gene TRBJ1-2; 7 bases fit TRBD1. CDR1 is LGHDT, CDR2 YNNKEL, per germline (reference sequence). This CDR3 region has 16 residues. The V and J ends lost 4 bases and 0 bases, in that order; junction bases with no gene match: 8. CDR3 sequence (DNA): TGTGCCAGCAGCCCCTCGGACAGGCGAGCTAACTATGGCTACACCTTC. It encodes CASSPSDRRANYGYTF.

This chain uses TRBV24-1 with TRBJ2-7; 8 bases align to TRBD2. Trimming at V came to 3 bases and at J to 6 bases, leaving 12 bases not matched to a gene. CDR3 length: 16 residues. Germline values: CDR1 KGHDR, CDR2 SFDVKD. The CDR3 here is CATSDSTAGESLEQYF. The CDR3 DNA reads TGTGCCACCAGTGATAGCACAGCGGGGGAGTCACTCGAGCAGTACTTC.

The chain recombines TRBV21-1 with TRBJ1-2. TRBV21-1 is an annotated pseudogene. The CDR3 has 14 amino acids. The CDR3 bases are TGTGCCAGCAGCAAAGTATTGAGGAACTATGGCTACACCTTC. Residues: CASSKVLRNYGYTF.

This CDR3 reads CASDNGGAGYTF. CDR3 in DNA: TGTGCCAGCGATAACGGTGGAGCTGGCTACACCTTC. The genes are TRBV6-6 and TRBJ1-2; no definite D call. The CDR3 covers 12 residues. With 8 bases removed from V and 7 bases from J, the gap between germline ends came to 14 bases. The germline CDR1 and CDR2 sequences are MNHNY and SVGAGI (reference sequence).

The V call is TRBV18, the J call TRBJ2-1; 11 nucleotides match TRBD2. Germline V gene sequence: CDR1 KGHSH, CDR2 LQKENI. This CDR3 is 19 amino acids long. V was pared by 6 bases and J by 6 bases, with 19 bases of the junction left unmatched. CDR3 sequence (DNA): TGTGCCAGCTCGCGGGAGACTAGCGGGACCCTGGTTGCTAGCAATGAGCAGTTCTTC. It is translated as CASSRETSGTLVASNEQFF.

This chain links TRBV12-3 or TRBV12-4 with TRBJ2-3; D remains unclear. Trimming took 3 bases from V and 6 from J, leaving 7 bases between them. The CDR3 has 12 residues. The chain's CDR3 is CASSLFPDTQYF. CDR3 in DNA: TGTGCCAGCAGTTTGTTTCCGGATACGCAGTATTTT.

The CDR3 here is CASRQQGFDNQPQHF. The DNA of the CDR3 is TGTGCCAGTAGGCAACAGGGGTTCGACAATCAGCCCCAGCATTTT. The chain combines TRBV19 with TRBJ1-5, with 7 bases that match TRBD1. CDR1 LNHDA and CDR2 SQIVND come from the germline V gene (reference sequence). V lost 6 bases, J lost 3 bases, and 8 bases stayed unmatched. CDR3 length: 15 residues. The complete variable domain, with remaining parts taken from reference TRBV19 and TRBJ1-5, reads DGGITQSPKYLFRKEGQNVTLSCEQNLNHDAMYWYRQDPGQGLRLIYYSQIVNDFQKGDIAEGYSVSREKKESFPLTVTSAQKNPTAFYLCASRQQGFDNQPQHFGDGTRLSIL.

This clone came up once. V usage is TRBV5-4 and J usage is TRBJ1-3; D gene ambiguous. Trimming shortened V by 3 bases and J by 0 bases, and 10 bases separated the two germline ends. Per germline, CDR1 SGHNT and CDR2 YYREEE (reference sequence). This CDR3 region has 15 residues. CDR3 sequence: CASSCPQASGNTIYF. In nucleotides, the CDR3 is TGTGCCAGCAGCTGTCCCCAGGCCTCTGGAAACACCATATATTTT. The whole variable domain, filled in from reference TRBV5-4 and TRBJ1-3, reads ETGVTQSPTHLIKTRGQQVTLRCSSQSGHNTVSWYQQALGQGPQFIFQYYREEENGRGNFPPRFSGLQFPNYSSELNVNALELDDSALYLCASSCPQASGNTIYFGEGSWLTVV.

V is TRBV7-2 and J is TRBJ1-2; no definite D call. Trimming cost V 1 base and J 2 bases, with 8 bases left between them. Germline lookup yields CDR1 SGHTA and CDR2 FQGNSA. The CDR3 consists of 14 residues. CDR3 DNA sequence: TGTGCCAGCAGCTTAGGCGATCGGAACTATGGCTACACCTTC. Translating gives CASSLGDRNYGYTF.

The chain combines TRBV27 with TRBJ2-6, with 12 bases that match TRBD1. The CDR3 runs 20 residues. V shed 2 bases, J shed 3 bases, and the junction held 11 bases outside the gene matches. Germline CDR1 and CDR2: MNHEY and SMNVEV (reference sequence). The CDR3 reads CASSLKGPGQGAGGANVLTF. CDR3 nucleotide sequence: TGTGCCAGCAGTTTAAAGGGCCCGGGACAGGGGGCTGGTGGGGCCAACGTCCTGACTTTC.

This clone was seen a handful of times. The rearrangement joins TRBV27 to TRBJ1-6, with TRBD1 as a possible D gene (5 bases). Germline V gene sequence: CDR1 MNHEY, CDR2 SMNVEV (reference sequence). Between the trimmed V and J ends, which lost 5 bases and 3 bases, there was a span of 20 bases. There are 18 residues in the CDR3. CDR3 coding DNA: TGTGCCAGCAGTCCGCCCCCTCGACAGTCCTACTATAATTCACCCCTCCACTTT. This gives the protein CASSPPPRQSYYNSPLHF.

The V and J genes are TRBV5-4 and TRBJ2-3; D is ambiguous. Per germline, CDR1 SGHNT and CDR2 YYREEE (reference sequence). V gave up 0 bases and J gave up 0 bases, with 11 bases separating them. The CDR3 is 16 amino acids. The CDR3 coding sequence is TGTGCCAGCAGCTTGGTGGCAGGCCTTAGCACAGATACGCAGTATTTT. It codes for CASSLVAGLSTDTQYF.

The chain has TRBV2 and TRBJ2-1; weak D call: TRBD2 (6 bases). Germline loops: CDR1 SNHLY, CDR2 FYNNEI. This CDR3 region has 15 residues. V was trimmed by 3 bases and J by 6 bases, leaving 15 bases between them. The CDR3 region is CASSDGAGRPNEQFF. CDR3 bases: TGTGCCAGCAGTGATGGAGCGGGCCGCCCCAATGAGCAGTTCTTC.

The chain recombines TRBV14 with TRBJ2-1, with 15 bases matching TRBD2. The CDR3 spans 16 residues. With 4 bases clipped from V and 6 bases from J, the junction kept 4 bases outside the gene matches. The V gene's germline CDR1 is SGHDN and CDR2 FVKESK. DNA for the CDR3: TGTGCCAGCAGCCCGCCGGGACTAGCGGGGGGCAATGAGCAGTTCTTC. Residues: CASSPPGLAGGNEQFF.